This TCR beta chain was captured by sequencing in a study of cytomegalovirus exposure and HLA in healthy donors. Overall study findings and caveats: Among TCR sequences, most were rare, though some public TCRs appeared in many donors. TCR beta V- and J-gene trimming was later associated with a missense DCLRE1C variant.

As for this clone: Its antigen is unknown.

Germline trimming cut 7 bases from V and 4 bases from J; bases unmatched to any gene: 15. The CDR3 runs to 16 residues. Germline CDR1 is MNHEY and CDR2 is SMNVEV (reference sequence). Primers: 60 Vbeta forward and 13 Jbeta reverse. Sequenced by immunoSEQ multiplex PCR; TCRdb stores in-frame clones only, minus some. The sample has some 150,000 clones, roughly 80% seen once. The receptor was derived from a boy aged 2 to 10 in good health and CMV-seronegative. The sequenced sample consisted of PBMCs. The V call is TRBV27, the J call TRBJ2-5; 7 bases are shared with TRBD1. The CDR3, as DNA: TGTGCCAGCAAGCTGACAGGGCGGTACGGCATAGAGACCCAGTACTTC. Its translation is CASKLTGRYGIETQYF.